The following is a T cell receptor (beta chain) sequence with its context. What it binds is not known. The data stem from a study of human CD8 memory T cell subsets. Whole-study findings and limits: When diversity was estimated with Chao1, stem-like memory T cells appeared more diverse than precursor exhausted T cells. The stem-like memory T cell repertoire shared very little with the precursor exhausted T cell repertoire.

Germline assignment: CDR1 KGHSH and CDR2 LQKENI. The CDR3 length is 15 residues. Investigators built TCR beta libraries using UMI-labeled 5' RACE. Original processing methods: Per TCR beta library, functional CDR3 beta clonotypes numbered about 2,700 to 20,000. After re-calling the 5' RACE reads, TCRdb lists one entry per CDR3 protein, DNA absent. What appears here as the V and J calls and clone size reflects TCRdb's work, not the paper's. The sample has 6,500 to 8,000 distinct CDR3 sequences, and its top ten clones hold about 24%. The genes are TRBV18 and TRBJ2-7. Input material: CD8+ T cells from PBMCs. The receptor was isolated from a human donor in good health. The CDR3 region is CASSPLIPDSYEQYF.